The clone carrying this T cell receptor (beta chain) was counted a single time. Its antigen is undetermined. This sample stems from a study of blood T cells in healthy people across ages. For the second PCR, which ran for roughly 7 to 11 cycles, a sample-barcoded 5' primer and a J-beta primer mix were used. TCRdb passed the 5' RACE reads through MiXCR, listing each CDR3 protein once. Seen here are under 2,000,000 distinct CDR3 sequences, less than 50% observed once, and the top ten hold 2.1%. V was cut by 4 bases and J by 10 bases, with 23 bases left in between. The germline gives CDR1 SGHAT, CDR2 FQNNGV. This CDR3 has 16 amino acids. Study observations and caveats: More naive CD4+ cells and higher diversity marked long-lived donors relative to aged donors.

This chain links TRBV11-2 with TRBJ2-1; D is undetermined. The material sequenced was blood. The source of this sequence is a woman between 40 and 50 years old in good health. The CDR3 DNA sequence: TGTGCCAGCAGCTCCTTAAACCGAGCCCAGGTGCGGGAGCAGTTCTTC. It is translated as CASSSLNRAQVREQFF.